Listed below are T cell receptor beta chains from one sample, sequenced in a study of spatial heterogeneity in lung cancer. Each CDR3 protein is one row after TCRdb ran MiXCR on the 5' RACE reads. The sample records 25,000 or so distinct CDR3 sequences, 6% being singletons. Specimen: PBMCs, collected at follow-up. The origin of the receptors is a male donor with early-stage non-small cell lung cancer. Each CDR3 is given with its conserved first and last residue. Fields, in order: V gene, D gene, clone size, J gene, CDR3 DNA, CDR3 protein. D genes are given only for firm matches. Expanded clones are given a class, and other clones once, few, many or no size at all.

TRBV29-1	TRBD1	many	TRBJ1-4	TGCAGCGCCCGCACAGGGGCAACTAATGAAAAACTGTTTTTT	CSARTGATNEKLFF
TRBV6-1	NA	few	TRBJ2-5	TGTGCCAGCAGTGAAATAAGCGGGTTAGAGACCCAGTACTTC	CASSEISGLETQYF
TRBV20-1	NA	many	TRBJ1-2	TGCAGTGCTAGAGCGGCCGGGACCAACTATGGCTACACCTTC	CSARAAGTNYGYTF
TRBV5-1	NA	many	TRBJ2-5	TGCGCCAGCAGCTTGAGTGAGCAGACCCAGTACTTC	CASSLSEQTQYF
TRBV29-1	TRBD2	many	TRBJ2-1	TGCAGCGTTGAAGGGGCTAGCGGGCCCTACAATGAGCAGTTCTTC	CSVEGASGPYNEQFF
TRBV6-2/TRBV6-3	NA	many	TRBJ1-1	TGTGCCAGCAGACTGGGCAGCGTAATGAACACTGAAGCTTTCTTT	CASRLGSVMNTEAFF
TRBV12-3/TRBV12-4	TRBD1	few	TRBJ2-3	TGTGCCAGCAGTTGGACAGGGGGCACAGATACGCAGTATTTT	CASSWTGGTDTQYF
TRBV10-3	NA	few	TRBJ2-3	TGTGCCATCAGTGGTCTCGTAACAGATACGCAGTATTTT	CAISGLVTDTQYF
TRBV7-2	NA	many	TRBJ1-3	TGTGCCAGCAGCTCGGACAGAGGAAACACCATATATTTT	CASSSDRGNTIYF
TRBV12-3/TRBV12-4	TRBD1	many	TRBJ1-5	TGTGCCAGCAGTTACGGACAGGGTGAGCAGCCCCAGCATTTT	CASSYGQGEQPQHF
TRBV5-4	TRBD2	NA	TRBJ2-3	TGTGCCAGCAGCTTGCGACTAGCGGGGGAGACAGATACGCAGTATTTT	CASSLRLAGETDTQYF
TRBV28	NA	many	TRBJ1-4	TGTGCCAGCAGTTTGCAACGGTTTAATGAAAAACTGTTTTTT	CASSLQRFNEKLFF
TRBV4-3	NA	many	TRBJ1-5	TGCGCCAGCAGCCAAGATCTAGTTTATAGCAATCAGCCCCAGCATTTT	CASSQDLVYSNQPQHF
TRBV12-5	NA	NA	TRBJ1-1	TGTGCTAGTGGTTTGGCCCCCGGGGACACTGAAGCTTTCTTT	CASGLAPGDTEAFF
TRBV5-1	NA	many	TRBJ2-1	TGCGCCAGCAGCCCCCCTGGCACGACTGACAATGAGCAGTTCTTC	CASSPPGTTDNEQFF
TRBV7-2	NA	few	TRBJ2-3	TGTGCCAGCAGCCTTCAGAGGACTACTAGCACAGATACGCAGTATTTT	CASSLQRTTSTDTQYF
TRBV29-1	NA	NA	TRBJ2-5	TGCAGCGTTGAGGAACCCTCGCACCAAGAGACCCAGTACTTC	CSVEEPSHQETQYF
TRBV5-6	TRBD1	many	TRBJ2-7	TGTGCCAGCAGCTTGGAGGCAGGGGGTGACCCCTACGAGCAGTACTTC	CASSLEAGGDPYEQYF
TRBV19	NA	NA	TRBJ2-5	TGTGCCAGTAGTAACAGCCAAGAGACCCAGTACTTC	CASSNSQETQYF
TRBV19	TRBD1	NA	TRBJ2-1	TGTGCCAGTAGTATGTATGGGACAGGGGCCAATGAGCAGTTCTTC	CASSMYGTGANEQFF
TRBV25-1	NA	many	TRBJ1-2	TGTGCCAGCAGTGCCGGTCTGGGGTATGGCTACACCTTC	CASSAGLGYGYTF
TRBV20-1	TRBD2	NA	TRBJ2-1	TGCAGTGCTAGAACCCTAGCGGGGTCCCTCGAGGATGAGCAGTTCTTC	CSARTLAGSLEDEQFF
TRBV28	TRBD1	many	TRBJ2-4	TGTGCCAGCAGTTCGGCCTGGACAGGGACGGACAAAAACATTCAGTACTTC	CASSSAWTGTDKNIQYF
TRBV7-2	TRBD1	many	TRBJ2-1	TGTGCCAGCAGCTTCGACAGGGGTCCCTACAATGAGCAGTTCTTC	CASSFDRGPYNEQFF
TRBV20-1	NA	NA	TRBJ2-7	TGCAGTGCTAGAGTGGGGACGGCTCGCGGATGGCAGTACTTC	CSARVGTARGWQYF
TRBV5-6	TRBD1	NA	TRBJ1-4	TGTGCCAGCAGCTTGATGGGACAGGGGGCGAATGAAAAACTGTTTTTT	CASSLMGQGANEKLFF
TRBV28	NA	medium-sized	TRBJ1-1	TGTGCCAGCAGTTTGCCCGGGGGTCTCGGCACTGAAGCTTTCTTT	CASSLPGGLGTEAFF
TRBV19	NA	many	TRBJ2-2	TGTGCCAGTAGTATAAGCGTGGTTACCGGGGAGCTGTTTTTT	CASSISVVTGELFF